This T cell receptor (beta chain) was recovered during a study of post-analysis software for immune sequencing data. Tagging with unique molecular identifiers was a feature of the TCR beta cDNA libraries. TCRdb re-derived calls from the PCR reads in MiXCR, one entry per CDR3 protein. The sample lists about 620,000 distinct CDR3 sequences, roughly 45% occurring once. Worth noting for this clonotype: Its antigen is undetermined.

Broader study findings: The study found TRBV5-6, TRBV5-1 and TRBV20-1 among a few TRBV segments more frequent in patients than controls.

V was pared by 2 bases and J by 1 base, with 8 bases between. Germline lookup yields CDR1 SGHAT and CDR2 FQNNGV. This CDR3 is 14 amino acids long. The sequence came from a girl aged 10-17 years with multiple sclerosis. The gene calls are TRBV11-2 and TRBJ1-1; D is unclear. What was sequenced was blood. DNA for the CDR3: TGTGCCAGCAGCTTATACGGAGAGAACACTGAAGCTTTCTTT. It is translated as CASSLYGENTEAFF.